Each of the 32 T cell receptor beta chains below was sequenced from the same sample in a study of PD-1 blockade in classical Hodgkin lymphoma. As to time point: cycle 4 day 1 (C4D1), after 5 to 7 weeks of nivolumab. In every patient, relapse followed autologous stem cell transplantation, while exposure to brentuximab vedotin differed. TCRdb's copy holds only in-frame clones and misses some; the assay was immunoSEQ multiplex PCR. Of roughly 60,000 clones listed, about 89% are singletons. Specimen: peripheral blood mononuclear cells (PBMCs), collected before the fourth cycle of nivolumab. Receptors were obtained from a human donor with classical Hodgkin lymphoma.

The genes are TRBV7-9 and TRBJ2-2; D remains unclear. The CDR3 loop spans 13 amino acids. Germline V gene sequence: CDR1 SEHNR, CDR2 FQNEAQ (reference sequence). Trimming removed 0 bases at V and 8 bases at J, with 7 bases between. The CDR3, as DNA: TGTGCCAGCAGCTTAGCGCCGAGTGGGGAGCTGTTTTTT. Amino acid sequence: CASSLAPSGELFF.

The genes are TRBV5-1 and TRBJ2-5; 13 positions agree with TRBD2. Trimming at V came to 3 bases and at J to 4 bases, leaving 9 bases not matched to a gene. The CDR3 spans 17 residues. CDR1 and CDR2 from the germline V gene are SGHRS and YFSETQ. CDR3 in amino acids: CASSSGLAGALGETQYF. CDR3 nucleotides: TGCGCCAGCAGCTCCGGACTAGCGGGGGCCTTGGGAGAGACCCAGTACTTC.

This clone was seen a single time. The chain recombines TRBV7-9 with TRBJ1-1; no clear D. The germline V gene has CDR1 SEHNR and CDR2 FQNEAQ (reference sequence). The CDR3 runs 15 residues. V was shortened by 2 bases and J by 3 bases, with 13 bases between the two germline ends. In DNA, the CDR3 is TGTGCCAGCAGCTTAAAAGCGATGGCTGACACTGAAGCTTTCTTT. This sequence encodes CASSLKAMADTEAFF.

Details on this clone: At one end, the junction sequence differs from germline, possibly due to a read error. The chain uses TRBV7-7 and TRBJ1-1, with 8 bases fitting TRBD1. CDR1 and CDR2 from the germline V gene are SSHAT and FNYEAQ (reference sequence). CDR3 length equals 13 residues. CDR3 nucleotide sequence: TGTGCTAGCAGCACAAGACAGGGGTTTGAAGCTTTCTTT. Residues: CASSTRQGFEAFF.

J is TRBJ2-4 and V is TRBV5-1, with D perhaps matching TRBD1 or TRBD2 (5 bases each). The CDR3 length is 17 residues. V was shortened by 4 bases and J by 1 base, with 18 bases between the two germline ends. Germline assignment: CDR1 SGHRS and CDR2 YFSETQ. DNA of the CDR3: TGCGCCAGCAGCCCTCCGGGACGAACGATGGCCAAAAACATTCAGTACTTC. Protein product: CASSPPGRTMAKNIQYF.

This clone has only one observation. The rearrangement joins TRBV5-1 to TRBJ1-1; D is ambiguous. V lost 6 bases, J lost 1 base, and 4 bases lay in between. This CDR3 is built from 11 residues. The germline CDR1 and CDR2 sequences are SGHRS and YFSETQ. CDR3 sequence: CASNSNTEAFF. The CDR3 DNA sequence: TGCGCCAGCAATTCGAACACTGAAGCTTTCTTT.

The chain combines TRBV15 with TRBJ1-6; a possible D gene is TRBD1 (5 bases). The germline V and J ends were trimmed by 5 bases and 0 bases, with 17 bases remaining between them. Germline assignment: CDR1 LNHNV and CDR2 YYDKDF (reference sequence). CDR3 length: 18 residues. The CDR3 DNA reads as TGTGCCACCAGCCTTACAGGCACCTATAGCTCCTATAATTCACCCCTCCACTTT. Translation: CATSLTGTYSSYNSPLHF.

This sequence joins TRBV7-9 and TRBJ2-5; D gene uncertain. Germline CDR1 SEHNR, CDR2 FQNEAQ (reference sequence). Deletions cut 1 base from V and 0 bases from J, with 6 bases between. The CDR3 is 14 amino acids. The CDR3 DNA reads as TGTGCCAGCAGCTTAGACACCAACCAAGAGACCCAGTACTTC. Translating gives CASSLDTNQETQYF.

About this clone itself: Other DNA sequences in the same sample also yield this CDR3. This chain links TRBV27 with TRBJ2-7; D possibly corresponds to TRBD1 (5 bases). The germline V and J ends were trimmed by 4 bases and 0 bases, with 7 bases remaining between them. Per germline, CDR1 MNHEY and CDR2 SMNVEV (reference sequence). The CDR3 is 13 residues long. The CDR3 region is CASSWGPSYEQYF. CDR3 bases: TGTGCCAGCAGTTGGGGCCCCTCCTACGAGCAGTACTTC.

This clone was observed a few times. The chain has TRBV6-1 and TRBJ2-7, with D possibly being TRBD2 (7 bases). Germline CDR1 reads MNHNS; CDR2 reads SASEGT. The CDR3 contains 15 residues. V was shortened by 1 base and J by 4 bases, with 14 bases between the two germline ends. CDR3 nucleotide sequence: TGTGCCAGCAGTGAAGGGTCAGGGGAGGGTTACGAGCAGTACTTC. This translates into CASSEGSGEGYEQYF.

This sequence joins TRBV9 and TRBJ2-1; 9 bases are a match to TRBD2. CDR1 is SGDLS and CDR2 is YYNGEE in the germline V gene. After removal of 0 bases from V and 9 bases from J, the junction contained 7 bases not matched to a gene. The length of the CDR3 is 15 residues. This CDR3 reads CASSVGAGGLSEQFF. The CDR3 nucleotides read TGTGCCAGCAGCGTAGGAGCGGGGGGTTTGAGTGAGCAGTTCTTC.

This chain links TRBV19 with TRBJ2-1, with D perhaps matching TRBD2 (5 bases). V dropped 2 bases and J dropped 4 bases, with 9 bases sitting between them. Looked up from germline, CDR1 is LNHDA and CDR2 is SQIVND (reference sequence). The CDR3 runs to 14 residues. The CDR3 protein is CASSILEGYNEQFF. CDR3 DNA sequence: TGTGCCAGTAGTATACTAGAGGGATACAATGAGCAGTTCTTC.

The V call is TRBV5-1, the J call TRBJ1-1, with D perhaps TRBD1 (5 bases). The V gene lost 5 bases and the J gene lost 1 base, with 12 bases spanning the gap. Germline V gene data show CDR1 as SGHRS and CDR2 as YFSETQ. CDR3 length: 14 residues. The CDR3, as DNA: TGCGCCAGCAGTCAGGGAGCTTGGAACACTGAAGCTTTCTTT. Protein: CASSQGAWNTEAFF.

The rearrangement uses TRBV2 and TRBJ2-1; D may correspond to TRBD1 or TRBD2 (5 bases each). The germline CDR1 and CDR2 sequences are SNHLY and FYNNEI. This CDR3 contains 13 residues. Trimming took 4 bases from V and 4 from J, leaving 8 bases between them. The CDR3 nucleotides are TGTGCCAGCAGTGCGGGACGGTACAATGAGCAGTTCTTC. It codes for CASSAGRYNEQFF. Combining the CDR3 with reference TRBV2 and TRBJ2-1 gives the whole variable domain EPEVTQTPSHQVTQMGQEVILRCVPISNHLYFYWYRQILGQKVEFLVSFYNNEISEKSEIFDDQFSVERPDGSNFTLKIRSTKLEDSAMYFCASSAGRYNEQFFGPGTRLTVL.

The CDR3 DNA reads as TGTGCCAGCAGTTTGCGGGGGGGCGAAGTCCGGTCCCAGCATTTT. The encoded protein is CASSLRGGEVRSQHF. J is TRBJ1-5 and V is TRBV27, with a tentative D call TRBD1 (6 bases). Germline V CDR1 and CDR2: MNHEY, SMNVEV (reference sequence). V was cut by 3 bases and J by 11 bases, with 20 bases left in between. This CDR3 contains 15 residues.

The rearrangement links TRBV6-5 to TRBJ2-7; D may be TRBD1 (6 bases). The CDR3 has 13 residues. Germline loops: CDR1 MNHEY, CDR2 SVGAGI. With 6 bases removed from V and 1 base from J, the gap between germline ends came to 10 bases. For the CDR3, the DNA is TGTGCCAGCAGATTACAGGGTTCCTACGAGCAGTACTTC. It encodes CASRLQGSYEQYF.

The chain is built from TRBV6-5 and TRBJ1-3; D uncertain. Deletions cut 7 bases from V and 1 base from J, with 14 bases between. CDR1 is MNHEY, CDR2 SVGAGI, per germline. The CDR3 has 15 residues. As DNA, the CDR3 is TGTGCCAGCACCCCAACAGCCTTTTCTGGAAACACCATATATTTT. This translates into CASTPTAFSGNTIYF.

The chain has TRBV4-1 and TRBJ1-5; 7 bases are shared with TRBD1. The CDR3 has 17 residues. The V and J ends lost 0 bases and 6 bases, in that order; junction bases with no gene match: 11. Per the germline V gene, CDR1 is MGHRA and CDR2 is YSYEKL. The DNA for the CDR3 is TGCGCCAGCAGCCAAGATTGGGGCAGGGGGTTCTCTCAGCCCCAGCATTTT. It yields the protein CASSQDWGRGFSQPQHF.

The rearrangement uses TRBV4-1 and TRBJ1-2; the match to TRBD1 covers 8 bases. The V gene end was trimmed by 1 base and the J gene end by 8 bases; junction bases not matched to a gene: 9. The CDR3 is made up of 15 amino acids. Per the germline V gene, CDR1 is MGHRA and CDR2 is YSYEKL. DNA for the CDR3: TGCGCCAGCAGCCAAGGCCCGGACAGGGAATACGGCTACACCTTC. This codes for CASSQGPDREYGYTF.

CDR3 coding DNA: TGTGCCATCTCACAGGGAGGGTACACCGGGGAGCTGTTTTTT. This gives the protein CAISQGGYTGELFF. The chain employs TRBV19 and TRBJ2-2; a possible D gene is TRBD2 (7 bases). The CDR3 is 14 amino acids. V was pared by 10 bases and J by 3 bases, with 15 bases between. CDR1 is LNHDA, CDR2 SQIVND, per germline (reference sequence). The full variable domain, in which reference TRBV19 and TRBJ2-2 provide the parts outside the CDR3, is DGGITQSPKYLFRKEGQNVTLSCEQNLNHDAMYWYRQDPGQGLRLIYYSQIVNDFQKGDIAEGYSVSREKKESFPLTVTSAQKNPTAFYLCAISQGGYTGELFFGEGSRLTVL.

This clone was seen only a few times. This chain connects TRBV2 to TRBJ1-2; possible D gene TRBD1, 6 bases. The germline CDR1 and CDR2 sequences are SNHLY and FYNNEI. The CDR3 consists of 13 residues. V lost 6 bases and J 2 bases, leaving 10 bases between the germline ends. For the CDR3, the DNA is TGTGCCAGCAGAAACAGGGTAAACTATGGCTACACCTTC. Amino acid sequence: CASRNRVNYGYTF.

The rearrangement uses TRBV5-4 and TRBJ1-1; possible D gene TRBD1, 6 bases. V was clipped by 2 bases and J by 7 bases, with 6 bases between them. CDR1 and CDR2 from the germline V gene are SGHNT and YYREEE (reference sequence). The length of the CDR3 is 11 residues. The CDR3 sequence is CASSLGGEAFF. CDR3 nucleotides: TGTGCCAGCAGCTTAGGGGGTGAAGCTTTCTTT.

CDR3 sequence (DNA): TGTGCCAGTAGTCCCCTGGACAGAAACTATGGCTACACCTTC. This translates into CASSPLDRNYGYTF. The chain joins TRBV19 to TRBJ1-2; D perhaps matches TRBD1 (6 bases). CDR3 length: 14 residues. Germline V gene sequence: CDR1 LNHDA, CDR2 SQIVND (reference sequence). The V end lost 5 bases, the J end lost 2 bases, and 12 bases lay between the germline ends.

This sequence joins TRBV6-5 and TRBJ2-6, with D unclear. V lost 0 bases, J lost 3 bases, and 3 bases lay in between. Looked up from germline, CDR1 is MNHEY and CDR2 is SVGAGI. The CDR3 has 14 amino acids. CDR3 bases: TGTGCCAGCAGTTACTCGATTGGGGCCAACGTCCTGACTTTC. Translation: CASSYSIGANVLTF.

The chain combines TRBV7-2 with TRBJ2-5; 13 bases are a match to TRBD2. J was trimmed by 5 bases and V by 1 base; bases with no gene match: 7. Germline loops: CDR1 SGHTA, CDR2 FQGNSA. The CDR3 is made up of 17 amino acids. The CDR3 nucleotides read TGTGCCAGCAGCTTAGTCACTAGCGGGGGGGCCTGGGAGACCCAGTACTTC. Translation gives CASSLVTSGGAWETQYF.

The rearrangement uses TRBV10-3 and TRBJ2-5, with 7 nucleotides matching TRBD2. V lost 8 bases to trimming and J lost 2 bases; unmatched junction nucleotides: 5. The CDR3 runs to 13 residues. Germline V gene lookup returns CDR1 ENHRY and CDR2 SYGVKD. As DNA, the CDR3 is TGTGCCATCGGGGGAGGGCGACAAGAGACCCAGTACTTC. This gives the protein CAIGGGRQETQYF.

The chain employs TRBV7-9 and TRBJ2-3, with D hard to call. From germline, CDR1 is SEHNR and CDR2 FQNEAQ (reference sequence). The ends were cut back, 1 base at V and 0 bases at J, with 8 bases in the middle. The CDR3 length is 15 residues. The CDR3 nucleotides are TGTGCCAGCAGCTTAGGAGAGGACAGCACAGATACGCAGTATTTT. This sequence encodes CASSLGEDSTDTQYF.

The chain joins TRBV6-4 to TRBJ2-4, with 8 bases aligning to TRBD1. The CDR3 is 14 residues long. Per the germline V gene, CDR1 is MRHNA and CDR2 is SNTAGT. The V segment lost 5 bases and the J segment 8 bases; nucleotides outside the gene matches: 8. The CDR3, as DNA: TGTGCCAGCAGTTTACGACAGGGGCTGGACATTCAGTACTTC. It encodes CASSLRQGLDIQYF.

The chain couples TRBV7-6 to TRBJ2-3, with D unresolved. Looked up from germline, CDR1 is SGHVS and CDR2 is FNYEAQ. This CDR3 region has 14 residues. V was shortened by 2 bases and J by 0 bases, with 6 bases between the two germline ends. The CDR3 region has the DNA TGTGCCAGCAGCTTAAGGACCAGCACAGATACGCAGTATTTT. Protein product: CASSLRTSTDTQYF.

V and J are TRBV7-9 and TRBJ1-1; a possible D gene is TRBD1 (6 bases). Germline assignment: CDR1 SEHNR and CDR2 FQNEAQ (reference sequence). V was pared by 0 bases and J by 10 bases, with 9 bases between. This CDR3 has 12 residues. The CDR3 here is CASSLARDIAFF. The CDR3 DNA sequence: TGTGCCAGCAGCTTAGCCCGGGACATAGCTTTCTTT.

Details on this clone: A read error is possible here, since a much larger clone lies one base away. The chain employs TRBV2 and TRBJ1-6; D is undetermined. CDR1 and CDR2 from the germline V gene are SNHLY and FYNNEI. The ends were cut back, 6 bases at V and 9 bases at J, with 12 bases in the middle. This CDR3 has 13 amino acids. CDR3 coding DNA: TGTGCCAGCAGGGCCACTCGGACTTCACCCCTCCACTTT. Translated, it gives CASRATRTSPLHF. The full variable domain, completed using reference TRBV2 and TRBJ1-6, is EPEVTQTPSHQVTQMGQEVILRCVPISNHLYFYWYRQILGQKVEFLVSFYNNEISEKSEIFDDQFSVERPDGSNFTLKIRSTKLEDSAMYFCASRATRTSPLHFGNGTRLTVT.

The rearrangement links TRBV6-5 to TRBJ2-3, with a tentative D call TRBD1 (5 bases). The V and J ends lost 6 bases and 5 bases respectively, with 6 bases between them. The CDR3 runs 11 residues. CDR1 and CDR2 (germline): MNHEY, SVGAGI. In nucleotides, the CDR3 is TGTGCCAGCAGCCAGGGAGATACGCAGTATTTT. It encodes CASSQGDTQYF.